This TCR beta chain was sequenced in a study of T cell changes during pregnancy in multiple sclerosis. The germline V gene has CDR1 SQVTM and CDR2 ANQGSEA. V was shortened by 3 bases and J by 8 bases, with 13 bases between the two germline ends. The CDR3 has 12 amino acids. The data were produced by immunoSEQ multiplex PCR, yet TCRdb's version contains in-frame clones alone and is incomplete. The repertoire holds 70,000 to 95,000 clones, with around 94% as singletons. The TCR originated in a female donor in good health, enrolled as a control in a pregnancy study. This chain joins TRBV29-1 and TRBJ1-2; maybe TRBD1 (5 bases). The sequencing here drew on peripheral blood, taken after pregnancy. The CDR3 DNA reads as TGCAGCGTTGAGGAAGGGGCCCGAGGCTACACCTTC. Its protein product is CSVEEGARGYTF.